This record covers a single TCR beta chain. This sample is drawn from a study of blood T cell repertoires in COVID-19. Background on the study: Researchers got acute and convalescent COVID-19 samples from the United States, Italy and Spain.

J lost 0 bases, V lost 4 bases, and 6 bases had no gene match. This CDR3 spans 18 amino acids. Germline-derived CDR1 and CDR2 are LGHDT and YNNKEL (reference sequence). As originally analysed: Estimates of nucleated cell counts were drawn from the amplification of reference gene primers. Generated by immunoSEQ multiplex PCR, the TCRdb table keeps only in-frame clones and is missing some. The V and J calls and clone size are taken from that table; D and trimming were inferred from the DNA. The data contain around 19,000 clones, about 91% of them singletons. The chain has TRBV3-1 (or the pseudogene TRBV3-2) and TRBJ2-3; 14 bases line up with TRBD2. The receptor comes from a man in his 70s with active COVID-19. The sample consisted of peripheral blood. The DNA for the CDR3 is TGTGCCAGCAGCCCGGGACTAGCGGGAGCCGTTAGCACAGATACGCAGTATTTT. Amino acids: CASSPGLAGAVSTDTQYF.